The rows below give T cell receptor beta chains drawn from one sample of a study of cytomegalovirus exposure and HLA in healthy donors. Assay used: immunoSEQ multiplex PCR; TCRdb lists only in-frame clones, some missing. The data include under 200,000 clones; the top ten clones carry about 6%. Sequenced material: PBMCs. The receptors derive from a man aged 25-40 years in good health and CMV-seronegative. The CDR3 runs from the conserved cysteine through the conserved F or W. The D gene is left open where the match is weak.

j_gene | d_gene | v_gene | CDR3aa | CDR3nt
TRBJ1-1 | NA | TRBV5-4 | CASSFTAANTEAFF | TGTGCCAGCAGCTTTACTGCGGCGAACACTGAAGCTTTCTTT
TRBJ1-2 | TRBD1 | TRBV9 | CASSVVGNRGYGYTF | TGTGCCAGCAGCGTAGTTGGAAACAGGGGCTATGGCTACACCTTC
TRBJ2-7 | NA | TRBV5-8 | CASSSGDSSYEQYF | TGTGCCAGCAGCTCGGGGGACAGCTCCTACGAGCAGTACTTC
TRBJ1-2 | NA | TRBV7-9 | CASSLNFGGARGYTF | TGTGCCAGCAGCTTAAATTTCGGAGGGGCTAGAGGCTACACCTTC
TRBJ2-2 | NA | TRBV29-1 | CSVGRGNTGELFF | TGCAGCGTTGGTAGGGGGAACACCGGGGAGCTGTTTTTT
TRBJ2-7 | TRBD1 | TRBV7-3 | CASSWAGTGAYEQYF | TGTGCCAGCAGCTGGGCCGGGACAGGAGCCTACGAGCAGTACTTC
TRBJ1-2 | TRBD1 | TRBV27 | CASSPGRGNVHYGYTF | TGTGCCAGCAGCCCCGGCAGGGGGAATGTTCACTATGGCTACACCTTC
TRBJ1-1 | TRBD1 | TRBV28 | CASSLYLSGTGANTEAFF | TGTGCCAGCAGTTTATACCTTTCGGGGACAGGGGCTAACACTGAAGCTTTCTTT
TRBJ1-1 | NA | TRBV11-2 | CASSLEGRTKAFF | TGTGCCAGCAGCTTAGAGGGGAGGACAAAAGCTTTCTTT
TRBJ1-2 | NA | TRBV12-5 | CASARDYGYTF | TGTGCTAGTGCTCGGGACTATGGCTACACCTTC
TRBJ2-7 | TRBD1 | TRBV11-3 | CASSLAGTGAYEQYF | TGTGCCAGCAGTTTGGCCGGGACAGGGGCTTACGAGCAGTACTTC
TRBJ1-2 | NA | TRBV28 | CASSYPGGNYGYTF | TGTGCCAGCAGTTACCCTGGAGGGAACTATGGCTACACCTTC
TRBJ1-6 | NA | TRBV5-1 | CASSPVGGRDNSPLHF | TGCGCCAGCAGCCCGGTGGGGGGACGGGATAATTCACCCCTCCACTTT
TRBJ2-7 | TRBD2 | TRBV11-2 | CASSFSGGSYEQYF | TGTGCCAGCAGCTTTAGCGGGGGGTCCTACGAGCAGTACTTC
TRBJ1-2 | NA | TRBV5-4 | CASSLHTGANYGYTF | TGTGCCAGCAGCTTGCACACGGGGGCTAACTATGGCTACACCTTC
TRBJ2-7 | TRBD1 | TRBV7-6 | CASSRDRVYEQYF | TGTGCCAGCAGCCGGGACAGGGTCTACGAGCAGTACTTC
TRBJ2-1 | TRBD2 | TRBV10-1 | CASSSGLAHYNEQFF | TGCGCCAGCAGTTCGGGACTAGCCCACTACAATGAGCAGTTCTTC
TRBJ1-1 | TRBD1 | TRBV7-8 | CASSPPDRAAEAFF | TGTGCCAGCAGCCCCCCGGACAGGGCGGCTGAAGCTTTCTTT
TRBJ2-7 | NA | TRBV7-6 | CASSPNPGTYEQYF | TGTGCCAGCAGCCCCAATCCGGGAACCTACGAGCAGTACTTC
TRBJ1-2 | NA | TRBV10-3 | CASAAGALNYGYTF | TGTGCCTCTGCCGCAGGGGCGCTTAACTATGGCTACACCTTC
TRBJ2-5 | NA | TRBV1 | CTSSQERQPEQTQYF | TGCACCAGCAGCCAAGAAAGACAGCCGGAGCAGACCCAGTACTTC
TRBJ2-4 | NA | TRBV28 | CASRGASKNIQYF | TGTGCCAGCAGAGGGGCATCCAAAAACATTCAGTACTTC
TRBJ1-2 | TRBD1 | TRBV27 | CASSYRQGDYGYTF | TGTGCCAGCAGTTACCGACAGGGAGATTATGGCTACACCTTC
TRBJ2-7 | TRBD2 | TRBV9 | CASSVSGGYPYEQYF | TGTGCCAGCAGCGTTAGCGGGGGGTATCCCTACGAGCAGTACTTC